These 20 T cell receptor beta chains were all obtained from the same sample, sequenced in a study of cytomegalovirus exposure and HLA in healthy donors. The study ran its PCR with 60 Vbeta and 13 Jbeta primers. Measured with immunoSEQ multiplex PCR; TCRdb has only the in-frame clones, and not every one. There are about 170,000 clones in the sample; 79% occur only once, and less than 2.5% lies in the top ten. The sequenced sample consisted of PBMCs. All receptors derive from a woman between 50 and 59 years old in good health and CMV-seronegative.

The J gene is TRBJ1-2, the V gene TRBV27; 8 positions match TRBD1. Germline trimming cut 5 bases from V and 4 bases from J; bases unmatched to any gene: 21. CDR1 MNHEY and CDR2 SMNVEV come from the germline V gene (reference sequence). This CDR3 is 19 amino acids long. DNA of the CDR3: TGTGCCAGCAGTAGCAGGGGGCCAATTTCCAGTCTCCAAGGCTATGGCTACACCTTC. Encoded protein: CASSSRGPISSLQGYGYTF.

This chain connects TRBV29-1 to TRBJ2-6; D is undetermined. V lost 6 bases and J 4 bases, leaving 7 bases between the germline ends. Germline V gives CDR1 SQVTM, CDR2 ANQGSEA. The length of the CDR3 is 12 residues. This CDR3 reads CSVDGGANVLTF. CDR3 nucleotides: TGCAGCGTCGACGGGGGGGCCAACGTCCTGACTTTC.

This clone was observed a handful of times. The genes are TRBV14 and TRBJ1-1; the match to TRBD1 covers 7 bases. The V and J ends lost 2 bases and 1 base, in that order; junction bases with no gene match: 7. The germline gives CDR1 SGHDN, CDR2 FVKESK. This CDR3 comprises 16 residues. The CDR3 DNA sequence: TGTGCCAGCAGCCAACAGGGGGTTACGGGGAACACTGAAGCTTTCTTT. This gives the protein CASSQQGVTGNTEAFF.

This clone was counted a single time. The chain is built from TRBV23-1 and TRBJ2-7; 12 nucleotides align to TRBD1. TRBV23-1 has ORF status, its function being uncertain. This CDR3 spans 15 amino acids. V shed 3 bases and J 5 bases; nucleotides not matched to a gene: 5. This CDR3 reads CASSQPGQGAHEQYF. In DNA form, the CDR3 reads TGCGCCAGCAGTCAGCCGGGACAGGGGGCCCACGAGCAGTACTTC.

The chain uses TRBV19 and TRBJ2-1; perhaps TRBD2 as D (7 bases). The CDR3 runs 15 residues. V lost 7 bases and J 6 bases, leaving 19 bases between the germline ends. From germline, CDR1 is LNHDA and CDR2 SQIVND (reference sequence). CDR3 protein: CASTTLGGGRNEQFF. CDR3 nucleotide sequence: TGTGCCAGTACCACCCTAGGGGGGGGACGCAATGAGCAGTTCTTC.

This clone was detected only once. The V call is TRBV9, the J call TRBJ2-3, with TRBD2 matching over 7 bases. V was pared by 0 bases and J by 2 bases, with 0 bases of the junction left unmatched. CDR1 is SGDLS and CDR2 is YYNGEE in the germline V gene. The CDR3 covers 14 residues. CDR3 region: CASSVGLATDTQYF. The CDR3 DNA follows: TGTGCCAGCAGCGTAGGACTAGCCACAGATACGCAGTATTTT.

This clone has more than one count but fewer than ten. The chain carries TRBV30 and TRBJ2-5; the match to TRBD2 covers 9 bases. The junction had 6 bases not matched to a gene; V was cut back by 2 bases and J by 5 bases. The CDR3 runs 14 residues. Germline loops: CDR1 GTSNPN, CDR2 SVGIG (reference sequence). CDR3 in DNA: TGTGCCTGGAGTCATAGCGGGGGAGGGGAGACCCAGTACTTC. This sequence encodes CAWSHSGGGETQYF.

In its sample, this clone was seen a few times. This chain uses TRBV2 with TRBJ2-3, with D perhaps matching TRBD1 (6 bases). This CDR3 is 14 amino acids long. V lost 6 bases and J 4 bases, leaving 14 bases between the germline ends. Per the germline V gene, CDR1 is SNHLY and CDR2 is FYNNEI. For the CDR3, the DNA is TGTGCCAGCAGACCCGGACAGCGATCAGATACGCAGTATTTT. It translates to CASRPGQRSDTQYF. Full variable domain (missing parts from reference TRBV2 and TRBJ2-3): EPEVTQTPSHQVTQMGQEVILRCVPISNHLYFYWYRQILGQKVEFLVSFYNNEISEKSEIFDDQFSVERPDGSNFTLKIRSTKLEDSAMYFCASRPGQRSDTQYFGPGTRLTVL.

This sequence joins TRBV28 and TRBJ1-1; D unresolved. This CDR3 comprises 12 residues. V gave up 7 bases and J gave up 3 bases, with 9 bases separating them. Germline V gives CDR1 MDHEN, CDR2 SYDVKM. The CDR3 region is CASTSGYTEAFF. The CDR3 nucleotides read TGTGCCAGCACCTCAGGATACACTGAAGCTTTCTTT.

Here the CDR3 reads CASRYGTGGKQYF. The CDR3 DNA is TGTGCCAGCAGATATGGGACAGGCGGAAAGCAGTACTTC. V gene TRBV6-5 combines with J gene TRBJ2-7, with 8 bases matching TRBD1. The ends lost 6 bases at V and 8 bases at J; junction bases unmatched: 9. Germline loops: CDR1 MNHEY, CDR2 SVGAGI. This CDR3 spans 13 amino acids.

The V gene is TRBV7-2, the J gene TRBJ1-5; TRBD1 might be the D (5 bases). This CDR3 contains 16 residues. Trimming removed 4 bases at V and 0 bases at J, with 13 bases between. Per the germline V gene, CDR1 is SGHTA and CDR2 is FQGNSA. CDR3 loop: CASSSDRPYSNQPQHF. DNA for the CDR3: TGTGCCAGCAGCTCTGACAGACCCTATAGCAATCAGCCCCAGCATTTT.

This clone was seen only a few times. V usage is TRBV14 and J usage is TRBJ1-3, with unresolved D. The CDR3 totals 13 residues. CDR1 is SGHDN, CDR2 FVKESK, per germline. V was shortened by 1 base and J by 4 bases, with 5 bases between the two germline ends. CDR3 sequence reads: CASSQVRGNTIYF. The CDR3 coding sequence is TGTGCCAGCAGCCAAGTCAGGGGAAACACCATATATTTT.

The chain uses TRBV9 and TRBJ1-3; 7 bases fit TRBD1. With V trimmed by 0 bases and J by 4 bases, 7 bases remained unmatched. Per the germline V gene, CDR1 is SGDLS and CDR2 is YYNGEE. There are 16 residues in the CDR3. CDR3 sequence: CASSVAAGGQGNTIYF. The CDR3 DNA reads as TGTGCCAGCAGCGTAGCCGCAGGGGGACAGGGAAACACCATATATTTT.

This sequence joins TRBV4-3 and TRBJ2-7, with 11 positions matching TRBD1. Germline loops: CDR1 LGHNA, CDR2 YSLEER. This CDR3 has 16 residues. After removal of 0 bases from V and 5 bases from J, the junction contained 6 bases not matched to a gene. The CDR3 DNA reads as TGCGCCAGCAGCCAAGAGTTTGGGACAGGGGGGAACGAGCAGTACTTC. Encoded protein: CASSQEFGTGGNEQYF.

By sample fraction, this clone is medium-sized. At one boundary the junction diverges from the germline segment, which might be a read error. V and J are TRBV10-2 and TRBJ2-7, with 14 bases matching TRBD2. The CDR3 sequence is 12 residues long. CDR1 is WSHSY, CDR2 SAAADI, per germline. In DNA, the CDR3 is TGCGCCAGCGGGACTAGCGGGAGTGAGCTGTACTTC. Its translation is CASGTSGSELYF.

On this clone itself: The sample contains more than one DNA sequence encoding this CDR3. The V gene is TRBV6-4, the J gene TRBJ2-1; a weak D match, TRBD2 (7 bases). Germline lookup yields CDR1 MRHNA and CDR2 SNTAGT. V lost 6 bases and J 7 bases, leaving 19 bases between the germline ends. CDR3 length equals 15 residues. The CDR3 loop reads CASSFSGGASNEQFF. CDR3 nucleotide sequence: TGTGCCAGCAGCTTTAGTGGGGGGGCCTCGAATGAGCAGTTCTTC.

This chain joins TRBV5-1 and TRBJ1-1; D unresolved. This CDR3 comprises 14 residues. Trimming took off 4 bases at V and 0 bases at J, with 10 bases between the two ends. Germline CDR1 and CDR2: SGHRS and YFSETQ. The CDR3 spells CASSLRNVNTEAFF. The CDR3 bases are TGCGCCAGCAGCCTCAGGAATGTGAACACTGAAGCTTTCTTT.

V is TRBV2 and J is TRBJ1-1, with 7 bases matching TRBD1. After removal of 4 bases from V and 0 bases from J, the junction contained 8 bases not matched to a gene. From germline, CDR1 is SNHLY and CDR2 FYNNEI. This CDR3 spans 16 amino acids. The CDR3 DNA sequence: TGTGCCAGCAGTGGGGACAGCGGATTCATGAACACTGAAGCTTTCTTT. It translates to CASSGDSGFMNTEAFF.

This clone was observed a single time. The same CDR3 can be traced to other DNA sequences in this sample. The rearrangement uses TRBV18 and TRBJ1-1; D possibly corresponds to TRBD1 (5 bases). The V gene's germline CDR1 is KGHSH and CDR2 LQKENI. The V and J ends lost 2 bases and 3 bases respectively, with 13 bases between them. CDR3 length: 15 amino acids. This CDR3 reads CASSPGAAGDTEAFF. CDR3 in DNA: TGTGCCAGCTCACCAGGGGCAGCTGGGGACACTGAAGCTTTCTTT.

The rearrangement joins TRBV11-2 to TRBJ2-3; tentatively, D is TRBD2 (7 bases). The V end lost 10 bases, the J end lost 1 base, and 15 bases lay between the germline ends. Germline assignment: CDR1 SGHAT and CDR2 FQNNGV. There are 14 residues in the CDR3. The CDR3 bases are TGTGCCACCCGGGCGGGGGCCCGCACAGATACGCAGTATTTT. Protein: CATRAGARTDTQYF.